A selection of T cell receptor beta chains follows, all from one sample in a study of blood T cell repertoires in COVID-19. This table comes from immunoSEQ multiplex PCR, and its TCRdb copy is limited to in-frame clones, with some not included. Here the sample spans about 350,000 clones, roughly 87% being singletons. Sequenced material: PBMCs or T cells enriched from blood (not recorded which). The receptors shown here come from a woman in her 30s who had recovered from COVID-19. The CDR3 runs from the conserved cysteine through the conserved F or W. A D gene is named only where the DNA matches it firmly. Size is stated for part of the rows, as once, few or many counts, or as a class when the clone is expanded.

CDR3	DNA	J	D	V	size
CASRDQQGNTEAFF	TGTGCCAGCAGAGATCAACAGGGGAACACTGAAGCTTTCTTT	TRBJ1-1	.	TRBV2	.
CASDAGGGTDTQYF	TGTGCCAGTGACGCGGGGGGGGGTACAGATACGCAGTATTTT	TRBJ2-3	TRBD2	TRBV5-4	.
CASSENLSGQGRSLGYTF	TGTGCCAGCAGTGAAAATCTATCGGGACAGGGGAGGTCGCTTGGCTACACCTTC	TRBJ1-2	TRBD1	TRBV2	.
CASQDSYNSPLHF	TGTGCCAGCCAAGACAGTTATAATTCACCCCTCCACTTT	TRBJ1-6	.	TRBV28	.
CASSLWDSNTGELFF	TGTGCCAGCAGTTTGTGGGACAGTAACACCGGGGAGCTGTTTTTT	TRBJ2-2	TRBD1	TRBV27	.
CASSGRDRGFGTEAFF	TGTGCCAGCAGTGGGCGGGACAGGGGATTTGGGACTGAAGCTTTCTTT	TRBJ1-1	TRBD1	TRBV28	many
CASSEDPSTDTQYF	TGTGCCAGCAGCGAGGATCCTAGCACAGATACGCAGTATTTT	TRBJ2-3	.	TRBV27	.
CASTHSTDTQYF	TGTGCCAGCACCCATAGCACAGATACGCAGTATTTT	TRBJ2-3	.	TRBV2	once
CASSWTVGYTEAFF	TGTGCCAGTAGTTGGACAGTCGGCTACACTGAAGCTTTCTTT	TRBJ1-1	.	TRBV19	.
CAISESGRTPVEAFF	TGTGCCATCAGTGAGTCGGGCAGGACTCCCGTGGAAGCTTTCTTT	TRBJ1-1	.	TRBV10-3	.
CASSQARTMNTEAFF	TGTGCCAGCAGCCAAGCCCGGACTATGAACACTGAAGCTTTCTTT	TRBJ1-1	.	TRBV4-2	.
CASSLGVPYEQYF	TGTGCCAGCAGTTTAGGAGTTCCCTACGAGCAGTACTTC	TRBJ2-7	.	TRBV27	.
CASSLRGSSYNEQFF	TGTGCCAGCAGCTTAAGGGGATCCTCCTACAATGAGCAGTTCTTC	TRBJ2-1	.	TRBV7-9	.
CASSPRQTVNSPLHF	TGCGCCAGCAGCCCTCGACAGACTGTTAATTCACCCCTCCACTTT	TRBJ1-6	.	TRBV4-1	.
CAWSGGASGLGTYNEQFF	TGTGCCTGGAGTGGGGGCGCTAGCGGACTAGGGACCTACAATGAGCAGTTCTTC	TRBJ2-1	TRBD2	TRBV30	.
CASSLRDRAADTQYF	TGTGCCAGCAGCCTCCGGGACAGGGCGGCAGATACGCAGTATTTT	TRBJ2-3	TRBD1	TRBV7-6	.
CASSYPGQAGEQYF	TGTGCCAGCAGTTACCCGGGACAGGCGGGCGAGCAGTACTTC	TRBJ2-7	TRBD1	TRBV6-5	.
CASSRDRTHYEQYF	TGTGCCAGCAGCCGGGACAGGACCCACTACGAGCAGTACTTC	TRBJ2-7	TRBD1	TRBV3-1/TRBV3-2	once
CASSLSRVYQPQHF	TGTGCCAGCAGTTTATCCAGGGTTTATCAGCCCCAGCATTTT	TRBJ1-5	.	TRBV28	.
CSARAGRQYF	TGCAGTGCTAGGGCAGGAAGGCAGTACTTC	TRBJ2-7	.	TRBV20-1	.
CASSSQGAQLGSEAFF	TGTGCCAGCAGCTCACAGGGGGCCCAACTGGGGTCTGAAGCTTTCTTT	TRBJ1-1	TRBD1	TRBV5-5	.